The T cell receptor beta chain under discussion was sequenced for a study of CD8 T cells in ankylosing spondylitis. Notes on the study in general: The clones that were linked to disease were reported to be significantly enriched in matched synovial fluid samples from ankylosing spondylitis patients. Disease-linked clones, CD8+, were relatively rare in peripheral blood. What seemed typical of ankylosing spondylitis blood was a TCR beta motif built from several highly homologous variants.

This clonotype was detected ten times or more. What it recognizes is unknown. TCRdb reprocessed the 5' RACE reads via MiXCR and lists one record per CDR3 protein. Of 150,000 to 200,000 distinct CDR3 sequences in the sample, around a tenth were seen once. The CDR3 extends over 14 amino acids. CDR1 and CDR2 from the germline V gene are SGHRS and YFSETQ. Trimming removed 4 bases from V and 10 bases from J; junction bases left unmatched: 5. The gene calls are TRBV5-1 and TRBJ2-1, with 13 nucleotides matching TRBD2. The source material was blood, either unsorted or a sorted T cell fraction (not recorded which). This TCR was sampled from a male donor with ankylosing spondylitis or in good health (not recorded which). The CDR3 DNA reads as TGCGCCAGCAGCCAAGGACTAGCGGGAGACGAGCAGTTCTTC. Translated: CASSQGLAGDEQFF. Full variable domain (outside the CDR3, taken from reference TRBV5-1 and TRBJ2-1): KAGVTQTPRYLIKTRGQQVTLSCSPISGHRSVSWYQQTPGQGLQFLFEYFSETQRNKGNFPGRFSGRQFSNSRSEMNVSTLELGDSALYLCASSQGLAGDEQFFGPGTRLTVL.